Described below is a single T cell receptor beta chain sequence and its context. Its antigen target is currently unknown. Base quality data are lacking; no much larger clone is found one base away. The intended sense of this specimen's time point label: baseline before first vaccination. Vaccinee samples were obtained from the UK trials COV001 and COV002, which included a single-blind randomized controlled phase 2/3 trial of AZD1222 (ChAdOx1 nCoV-19) in healthy adults. For TCRbeta chain sequencing, PBMC samples from trial participants were taken at day 0 and at day 28 after the second dose. The entry originates in a study of T cell responses to AZD1222 COVID-19 vaccine (dated by TCRdb to 2020 to 2022). Describing the broader study: AZD1222 recipients with second doses at about 4 weeks or about 12 weeks were pooled, because spike-specific TCR depth and breadth did not differ between schedules. TCR sequencing was performed for roughly 250 trial participants, of whom some 200 were given two doses of AZD1222 and around 25 were given two doses of MenACWY control vaccine. Trial participants were enrolled into age subgroups of 18-55, 56-69 and 70-plus years, which contained approximately 150, 28 and 58 TCR-sequenced participants, respectively. The investigation overall reported the following: The 56-69-year group was small, and its depth increase did not reach significance, likely because of low power. Because no day 14 peak-response samples were available, repertoires were characterized only after the peak T cell response. Participants were mostly white British and included more females than males, and it was suggested by the authors that clonal diversity may have been underestimated. After two AZD1222 doses, spike-specific TCR breadth and depth were significantly higher than at day 0 and than in MenACWY recipients. Conclusions about previously exposed vaccinees are limited because only a handful of AZD1222 recipients were SARS-CoV-2 seropositive at baseline. The whole spike protein was spanned by vaccine-associated CD4 TCRs, and dominant responses were seen in regions 160-218 and 743-854. Epitopes outside the regions mutated in the B.1.351 and B.1.1.7 variants were reportedly recognized by nearly half of the unique spike-specific TCRs.

The CDR3 runs 17 amino acids, cysteine and phenylalanine included. The DNA shown is the 51-base CDR3, in frame from base 1. Looking up the germline V gene yields CDR1 SNHLY and CDR2 FYNNEI. For this chain, trimming is 3 bases at the V end and 4 bases at the J end, and the number of junction bases without a gene match is 13. The CDR3 regions of human TCRbeta chains were subjected to immunosequencing. The paper's data handling went like this. TCRs in the repertoires were compared against a reference library of SARS-CoV-2-specific TCRs that had been generated with the MIRA antigen-specificity platform. Breadth meant the fraction of unique TCRs that were SARS-CoV-2-associated, whereas depth meant the fraction of total T cells that were SARS-CoV-2-associated. Using the MIRA data, each spike-specific TCR was assigned both to the spike region to which the TCR was reactive and to a CD4 or CD8 class. Log10-transformed breadth and depth values were compared by one-way ANOVA with Sidak's multiple comparisons tests. Held by TCRdb, this immuneACCESS table contains in-frame sequences only and omits some clones. Under half of the omission traces to an unresolved V gene where checked; the cause of the rest is unknown. The V and J calls and clone size were taken over from that table, and D and trimming were inferred from the DNA. The sample table holds more than 85,000 clones, of which roughly 90% were seen once. The leading ten clones occupy about 2.3% of the sample.

The TCR comes from an adult in good health. The material sequenced was peripheral blood, taken on day 0 of AZD1222 vaccination. The rearranged chain carries TRBV2 and TRBJ1-1, with 8 junctional bases fitting TRBD1. For the CDR3, the sequence is CASSETNVQGAITEAFF. The DNA is as follows: TGTGCCAGCAGTGAGACGAACGTTCAGGGGGCGATCACTGAAGCTTTCTTT.